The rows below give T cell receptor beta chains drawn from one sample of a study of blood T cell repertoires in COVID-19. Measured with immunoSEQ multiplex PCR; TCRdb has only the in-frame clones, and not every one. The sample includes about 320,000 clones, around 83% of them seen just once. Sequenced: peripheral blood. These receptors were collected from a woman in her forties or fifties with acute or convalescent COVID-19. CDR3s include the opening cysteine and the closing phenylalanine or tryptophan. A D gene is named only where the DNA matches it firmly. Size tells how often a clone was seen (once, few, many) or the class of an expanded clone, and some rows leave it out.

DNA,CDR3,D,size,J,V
TGTGCCAGCACAGGACAGGGTGGGCTGGATGAGCAGTTCTTC,CASTGQGGLDEQFF,TRBD1,few,TRBJ2-1,TRBV6-5
TGTGCCAGCAGCCCCCGGGACACGGAGCAGCCCCAGCATTTT,CASSPRDTEQPQHF,NA,NA,TRBJ1-5,TRBV3-1/TRBV3-2
TGTGCCAGCAGCCTGGCGACAGGGGCCGGCTATGGCTACACCTTC,CASSLATGAGYGYTF,TRBD1,NA,TRBJ1-2,TRBV4-2
TGTGCCAGCAGCCAAGCTAGGGGCCTATATGGCTACACCTTC,CASSQARGLYGYTF,NA,NA,TRBJ1-2,TRBV3-1/TRBV3-2
TGTTCCTGCGGGGTCGGCACAGATACGCAGTATTTT,CSCGVGTDTQYF,NA,NA,TRBJ2-3,TRBV6-5
TGCGCCAGCGGAGGACAGAACAATCAGCCCCAGCATTTT,CASGGQNNQPQHF,NA,NA,TRBJ1-5,TRBV4-1
TGTGCCAGCAGGGACAGTAACTATGGCTACACCTTC,CASRDSNYGYTF,NA,NA,TRBJ1-2,TRBV2
TGTGCCAGGGGCCCGTCGGGGGGATCTGGGGCCAACGTCCTGACTTTC,CARGPSGGSGANVLTF,TRBD2,NA,TRBJ2-6,TRBV7-2
TGTGCCAGCAGTGACCAGGGGGGAGAGGGAGAGACCCAGTACTTC,CASSDQGGEGETQYF,NA,NA,TRBJ2-5,TRBV2
TGTGCCACCTCCCGGGATCCGGGGAATTCACCCCTCCACTTT,CATSRDPGNSPLHF,NA,NA,TRBJ1-6,TRBV15
TGTGCCTGGACCTATTCCGGGGGTACGACGGGAAACACCATATATTTT,CAWTYSGGTTGNTIYF,NA,NA,TRBJ1-3,TRBV30
TGTGCCAGCAGCCAACCGACAGGGGGCGTCTACGAGCAGTACTTC,CASSQPTGGVYEQYF,TRBD1,NA,TRBJ2-7,TRBV16
TGCGCCAGCAGCCAAGCTCCGGACGGGAGTTCCTATGGCTACACCTTC,CASSQAPDGSSYGYTF,NA,few,TRBJ1-2,TRBV4-3
TGTGCCAGCAGCTTAAACGGGGAGACCCAGTACTTC,CASSLNGETQYF,NA,once,TRBJ2-5,TRBV7-7
TGTGCCAGCAGTCCTTCGGCACAGGATACGCAGTATTTT,CASSPSAQDTQYF,NA,few,TRBJ2-3,TRBV6-5
TGTGCCTGGATCCTAAGCGGGAGGGCCGGAAATGAGCAGTTCTTC,CAWILSGRAGNEQFF,TRBD2,NA,TRBJ2-1,TRBV30
TGTGCCAGCAGCGTAGTGGCCCTAGCGGGCCCCGGGGAGCTGTTTTTT,CASSVVALAGPGELFF,TRBD2,once,TRBJ2-2,TRBV9
TGTGCCAGCAGCGTAGAGGTCCGCGGGGAAGTCTATGGCTACACCTTC,CASSVEVRGEVYGYTF,NA,NA,TRBJ1-2,TRBV9